This T cell receptor beta chain appears in the sequencing data of a study of CXCR3-negative and CXCR3-positive naive CD8 T cells. Study results and limitations: The study found more hydrophobic TRB CDR3s in CXCR3-positive naive cells than in CXCR3-negative naive cells.

With respect to this clonotype: Its antigen is unknown.

CD45RO-CCR7+CD27+CD95- cells counted as naive CD8+ T cells. UMI labels and 5' RACE were used to prepare the TRB cDNA libraries. TCRdb reworked the 5' RACE reads into one entry per CDR3 protein, no DNA. The table lists 140,000 to 150,000 distinct CDR3 sequences. The CDR3 spans 18 residues. Germline CDR1 reads SEHNR; CDR2 reads FQNEAQ (reference sequence). Sequencing input: naive CXCR3+ CD8+ T cells from blood. Subset here: CD45RO-CCR7+CD27+CD95- naive CD8+ T cells expressing CXCR3 (TNR3+). This receptor was taken from a human donor in good health. Some clones in this sample may be carry-over from other donors' samples. The chain carries TRBV7-9 and TRBJ2-3; checking the TCRdb D call of TRBD2 is not possible without DNA. The CDR3 sequence is CASSLPTTGLSPGDTQYF. Looking up the rest from reference TRBV7-9 and TRBJ2-3 gives the full variable domain: DTGVSQNPRHKITKRGQNVTFRCDPISEHNRLYWYRQTLGQGPEFLTYFQNEAQLEKSRLLSDRFSAERPKGSFSTLEIQRTEQGDSAMYLCASSLPTTGLSPGDTQYFGPGTRLTVL.